These T cell receptor beta chains were read from a single sample in a study of cytomegalovirus exposure and HLA in healthy donors. This table comes from immunoSEQ multiplex PCR, and its TCRdb copy is limited to in-frame clones, with some not included. The sample lists about 140,000 clones, roughly 80% seen once, with 2.5% to 3.5% in the top ten. Sequenced sample: PBMCs. The receptors stem from a woman aged 25 to 39 in good health and CMV-seronegative. Each CDR3 is given with its conserved first and last residue. A D gene is named only where the DNA matches it firmly. Not all rows give a size; the values are once, few, many and, for expanded clones, a class.

few	TRBJ1-4	TRBV4-1	TRBD1	CASSQDLQGFNEKLFF	TGCGCCAGCAGCCAAGATCTACAGGGGTTTAATGAAAAACTGTTTTTT
-	TRBJ1-2	TRBV7-3	-	CASSSPGEPYGYTF	TGTGCCAGCAGCTCTCCGGGAGAGCCCTATGGCTACACCTTC
-	TRBJ2-2	TRBV9	-	CASSVVGRGELFF	TGTGCCAGCAGCGTAGTTGGCCGTGGGGAGCTGTTTTTT
-	TRBJ2-7	TRBV7-3	TRBD1	CASSVAGTELYEQYF	TGTGCCAGCAGCGTCGCCGGGACAGAACTCTACGAGCAGTACTTC
-	TRBJ1-1	TRBV28	-	CASNMGLYTEAFF	TGTGCCAGCAACATGGGCCTTTACACTGAAGCTTTCTTT
-	TRBJ2-2	TRBV11-3	-	CASSELTNTGELFF	TGTGCCAGCAGCGAGCTTACCAACACCGGGGAGCTGTTTTTT
-	TRBJ1-5	TRBV6-6	-	CASMWSREEDQPQHF	TGTGCCAGCATGTGGTCCAGGGAGGAGGATCAGCCCCAGCATTTT
-	TRBJ1-1	TRBV4-2	-	CASSPSRGINTEAFF	TGTGCCAGCAGCCCCTCAAGGGGTATTAACACTGAAGCTTTCTTT
few	TRBJ2-1	TRBV6-6	-	CASSYGGGVYNEQFF	TGTGCCAGCAGTTACGGAGGGGGGGTCTACAATGAGCAGTTCTTC
few	TRBJ1-2	TRBV6-1	-	CASRPGGRVGYTF	TGTGCCAGCAGGCCTGGCGGCAGGGTTGGCTACACCTTC
-	TRBJ2-5	TRBV20-1	-	CSARLETQYF	TGCAGTGCTAGACTGGAGACCCAGTACTTC
-	TRBJ2-1	TRBV28	TRBD1	CASSWGTGMDNEQFF	TGTGCCAGCAGTTGGGGGACAGGAATGGACAATGAGCAGTTCTTC
once	TRBJ2-7	TRBV11-2	TRBD2	CASSTAGAPDEQYF	TGTGCCAGCAGCACAGCGGGGGCCCCGGACGAGCAGTACTTC
-	TRBJ2-1	TRBV5-1	TRBD1	CASSPRPGQGNNEQFF	TGCGCCAGCAGCCCAAGGCCTGGACAGGGCAATAATGAGCAGTTCTTC
once	TRBJ2-5	TRBV5-1	-	CASSLDQGRQETQYF	TGCGCCAGCAGCTTGGATCAGGGCAGACAAGAGACCCAGTACTTC
-	TRBJ1-2	TRBV30	TRBD1	CAWSLGQGGGYGYTF	TGTGCCTGGAGTCTCGGACAGGGGGGAGGCTATGGCTACACCTTC
-	TRBJ1-1	TRBV7-2	-	CASSSQEGTEAFF	TGTGCCAGCAGCTCCCAGGAGGGCACTGAAGCTTTCTTT
few	TRBJ2-7	TRBV18	-	CASSPRPSGFSYEQYF	TGTGCCAGCTCACCACGTCCCAGCGGGTTCTCCTACGAGCAGTACTTC
-	TRBJ2-3	TRBV30	TRBD2	CAWRPGLAGAHGVPDTQYF	TGTGCCTGGAGGCCGGGACTAGCGGGGGCCCACGGGGTCCCAGATACGCAGTATTTT
once	TRBJ2-7	TRBV6-1	TRBD1	CASRETGTSYEQYF	TGTGCCAGCCGTGAGACAGGGACCTCCTACGAGCAGTACTTC
-	TRBJ1-4	TRBV6-5	-	CASSLLFGGPNEKLFF	TGTGCCAGCAGTTTACTTTTCGGGGGTCCTAATGAAAAACTGTTTTTT
-	TRBJ1-1	TRBV19	TRBD1	CASRRTGLGTEAFF	TGTGCCAGTAGGAGGACAGGGTTGGGGACTGAAGCTTTCTTT
once	TRBJ1-1	TRBV6-4	-	CASSEGGTETEAFF	TGTGCCAGCAGTGAGGGCGGGACCGAGACTGAAGCTTTCTTT
-	TRBJ2-7	TRBV18	-	CASSPSESYEQYF	TGTGCCAGCTCACCAAGCGAATCCTACGAGCAGTACTTC
-	TRBJ2-3	TRBV18	-	CASSPPWLQRTDTQYF	TGTGCCAGCTCACCACCGTGGCTGCAGAGGACAGATACGCAGTATTTT
-	TRBJ1-1	TRBV6-5	-	CASSYWGSLNTEAFF	TGTGCCAGCAGTTACTGGGGCAGCTTGAACACTGAAGCTTTCTTT
-	TRBJ2-7	TRBV28	-	CASRWAGGSYEQYF	TGTGCCAGCAGATGGGCGGGCGGATCCTACGAGCAGTACTTC
once	TRBJ1-3	TRBV5-4	TRBD1	CASSSGTAEATIYF	TGTGCCAGCAGCTCGGGGACAGCCGAGGCCACCATATATTTT
-	TRBJ2-1	TRBV5-4	-	CASSLGGSSYNEQFF	TGTGCCAGCAGCTTGGGAGGAAGCTCCTACAATGAGCAGTTCTTC
-	TRBJ2-2	TRBV28	TRBD1	CASSSGQVFTGELFF	TGTGCCAGCAGTTCCGGACAGGTCTTCACCGGGGAGCTGTTTTTT
-	TRBJ1-2	TRBV27	-	CASSWGKGYGYTF	TGTGCCAGCAGTTGGGGCAAGGGGTATGGCTACACCTTC
-	TRBJ2-3	TRBV5-1	TRBD2	CASSLAGGTMPAGDTQYF	TGCGCCAGCAGCTTGGCCGGGGGGACTATGCCCGCGGGGGATACGCAGTATTTT
-	TRBJ2-7	TRBV19	TRBD1	CASRPNLGQVYEQYF	TGTGCCAGTAGGCCAAACCTGGGACAGGTCTACGAGCAGTACTTC
once	TRBJ2-5	TRBV7-9	-	CASSYGSNREYQETQYF	TGTGCCAGCAGCTACGGTTCAAACAGGGAGTACCAAGAGACCCAGTACTTC
once	TRBJ2-7	TRBV11-2	-	CASSLDLGRRAFEQYF	TGTGCCAGCAGCTTAGACCTGGGGCGCAGGGCTTTCGAGCAGTACTTC
once	TRBJ2-3	TRBV7-9	TRBD2	CASSSTPSGTTDTQYF	TGTGCCAGCAGCTCCACCCCTAGCGGGACCACAGATACGCAGTATTTT
-	TRBJ1-2	TRBV27	TRBD1	CASSYAGGGYGYTF	TGTGCCAGCAGTTACGCAGGGGGAGGCTATGGCTACACCTTC
-	TRBJ2-7	TRBV29-1	TRBD2	CSVSSTSSGEQYF	TGCAGCGTTTCTTCGACTAGCTCTGGCGAGCAGTACTTC
-	TRBJ2-2	TRBV12-5	-	CASGGEVGELFF	TGTGCTAGTGGAGGGGAGGTCGGGGAGCTGTTTTTT
-	TRBJ2-1	TRBV6-1	TRBD2	CASKASGGRSEQFF	TGTGCCAGCAAGGCTAGCGGGGGGAGAAGTGAGCAGTTCTTC
-	TRBJ1-1	TRBV4-3	-	CASSPGRRVDTEAFF	TGCGCCAGCAGCCCAGGGAGGCGGGTGGACACTGAAGCTTTCTTT
few	TRBJ2-1	TRBV7-6	-	CASSLDGYNEQFF	TGTGCCAGCAGCTTAGACGGTTACAATGAGCAGTTCTTC
-	TRBJ1-5	TRBV5-1	TRBD1	CASSLGRGDNQPQHF	TGCGCCAGCAGCTTGGGCAGGGGGGACAATCAGCCCCAGCATTTT
-	TRBJ2-7	TRBV6-7	-	CASPRLSSYEQYF	TGTGCCAGTCCAAGACTGAGCTCCTACGAGCAGTACTTC
-	TRBJ1-5	TRBV19	-	CASSIRGRGQPQHF	TGTGCCAGTAGTATCAGGGGAAGAGGTCAGCCCCAGCATTTT
once	TRBJ2-3	TRBV7-9	TRBD2	CASSARLANEDTQYF	TGTGCCAGCAGCGCAAGACTAGCAAACGAAGATACGCAGTATTTT
-	TRBJ2-7	TRBV30	TRBD2	CAWGGLAGGKTQAYEQYF	TGTGCCTGGGGGGGACTAGCGGGGGGGAAAACCCAGGCCTACGAGCAGTACTTC
-	TRBJ2-1	TRBV15	-	CATSRSSEISGNEQFF	TGTGCCACCAGCAGATCGTCCGAGATTTCGGGGAATGAGCAGTTCTTC
few	TRBJ2-7	TRBV2	TRBD1	CASRGTGLNEQYF	TGTGCCAGCAGGGGGACAGGGCTGAACGAGCAGTACTTC
-	TRBJ2-1	TRBV18	TRBD2	CASSPDLAGVNEQFF	TGTGCCAGCTCACCAGACCTAGCGGGAGTTAATGAGCAGTTCTTC
-	TRBJ1-6	TRBV7-3	-	CASSLDSSSPLHF	TGTGCCAGCAGCTTAGACAGTAGCTCACCCCTCCACTTT
few	TRBJ1-3	TRBV6-6	-	CASSYSPRQGNTIYF	TGTGCCAGCAGTTACTCCCCGAGGCAGGGAAACACCATATATTTT